The T cell receptor (beta chain) under discussion was sequenced for a study of response to subunit inactivated influenza vaccine. Whole-study results and caveats: The authors proposed limited new T cell recruitment per seasonal influenza vaccination.

Each CDR3 protein is one row after TCRdb ran MiXCR on the RT-PCR reads. In the table there are around 580,000 distinct CDR3 sequences, approximately 12% of which are singletons. The CDR3 extends over 18 amino acids. Germline V CDR1 and CDR2: MNHEY, SVGAGI. Between the trimmed V and J ends, which lost 0 bases and 0 bases, there was a span of 15 bases. To note about this clonotype: What it binds is not known.

This TCR derives from a man over 45 who received an inactivated influenza vaccine. The V call is TRBV6-5, the J call TRBJ2-1; D gene unclear. Here the sequenced sample was PBMCs from blood, taken on the day of vaccination. CDR3 residues: CASSYSIWTPHSYNEQFF. The CDR3 DNA follows: TGTGCCAGCAGTTACTCGATTTGGACCCCGCACTCCTACAATGAGCAGTTCTTC.